This T cell receptor (beta chain) was recovered during a study of T cells after yellow fever vaccination. About the research overall: Preparation used SMART-Seq v4 Ultra Low Input for the low-cell-number fractions.

By 5'RACE template switching, TCR cDNA was produced, with a universal primer site and UMIs added in the process. TCRdb ran MiXCR on the 5' RACE reads and lists one entry per CDR3 protein. Here the sample spans around 320,000 distinct CDR3 sequences, around a tenth being singletons. Study-wide findings and caveats: Researchers noted that a small share of clonotypes showed up in both CD4 and CD8 compartments. A weaker but faster secondary response was observed, peaking on day 5 versus 15.

This clonotype has ten or more counts. Its target is not known. Trimming cost V 0 bases and J 0 bases, with 8 bases left between them. This CDR3 region has 15 residues. Germline V gives CDR1 LGHNA, CDR2 YNFKEQ. This specimen consisted of CD4+ T cells sorted from PBMCs, obtained 45 days after the yellow fever booster vaccination. V gene TRBV4-2 combines with J gene TRBJ1-1; D call uncertain. The source of this sequence is a young man who received the YFV17D yellow fever vaccine. For the CDR3, the DNA is TGTGCCAGCAGCCAAGATGGGCAGCTGAACACTGAAGCTTTCTTT. The encoded protein is CASSQDGQLNTEAFF.